The 26 T cell receptor beta chains below were found in one sample sequenced in a study of blood T cells in healthy people across ages. The authors ran a second PCR of 7 to 11 cycles using a sample-barcoded 5' primer and a J-beta primer mix. Each CDR3 protein gets one entry after TCRdb re-called the 5' RACE reads with MiXCR. The sample has hundreds of thousands of distinct CDR3 sequences; about half are singletons. Sequencing was carried out using blood. These receptors were obtained from a woman in her sixties or seventies in good health.

This clonotype was recorded only once. A much more abundant neighbour one base away suggests this may be a read error. The chain combines TRBV4-2 with TRBJ2-1; D may be TRBD1 (6 bases). With 5 bases removed from V and 12 bases from J, the gap between germline ends came to 11 bases. The CDR3 spans 11 residues. Per germline, CDR1 LGHNA and CDR2 YNFKEQ. CDR3: CASSEGDGQFF. In DNA, the CDR3 is TGTGCCAGCAGCGAGGGGGATGGGCAGTTCTTC.

There are a few counts of this clonotype. The chain combines TRBV4-2 with TRBJ2-1; 9 positions agree with TRBD2. In germline, CDR1 is LGHNA, CDR2 YNFKEQ. This CDR3 spans 16 amino acids. V shed 0 bases, J shed 8 bases, and the junction held 8 bases outside the gene matches. The CDR3 sequence is CASSQETSGGGYEQFF. Here the CDR3 DNA reads TGTGCCAGCAGCCAAGAGACTAGCGGAGGGGGGTATGAGCAGTTCTTC.

The chain is built from TRBV2 and TRBJ2-5; D gene uncertain. V was clipped by 4 bases and J by 4 bases, with 4 bases between them. The CDR3 totals 11 residues. Germline CDR1 is SNHLY and CDR2 is FYNNEI. CDR3 sequence (DNA): TGTGCCAGCAGTGTTTCAGAGACCCAGTACTTC. Protein: CASSVSETQYF.

The J gene is TRBJ2-2, the V gene TRBV29-1; 14 bases align to TRBD2. The ends lost 7 bases at V and 7 bases at J; junction bases unmatched: 5. The germline V gene encodes CDR1 SQVTM and CDR2 ANQGSEA. The length of the CDR3 is 14 residues. CDR3 in amino acids: CSAGTSGSDGELFF. CDR3 sequence (DNA): TGCAGCGCCGGGACTAGCGGGAGTGACGGGGAGCTGTTTTTT.

This clonotype occurred a few times. The chain recombines TRBV4-3 with TRBJ2-7; D is perhaps TRBD1 or TRBD2 (5 bases each). The V and J ends lost 5 bases and 0 bases respectively, with 20 bases between them. Germline V gives CDR1 LGHNA, CDR2 YSLEER. The CDR3 is 17 residues long. CDR3 region: CASSSSLWDGSSYEQYF. The DNA of the CDR3 is TGCGCCAGCAGCTCTTCCCTATGGGACGGAAGCTCCTACGAGCAGTACTTC.

The CDR3 DNA reads as TGTGCCAGCACCTCCCCCGGGACAGGGGAATATGGCTACACCTTC. This gives the protein CASTSPGTGEYGYTF. This chain links TRBV2 with TRBJ1-2; the match to TRBD1 covers 10 bases. The V gene end was trimmed by 7 bases and the J gene end by 5 bases; junction bases not matched to a gene: 10. CDR3 length: 15 amino acids. CDR1 is SNHLY, CDR2 FYNNEI, per germline.

This clonotype was seen more than once but under ten times. This sequence joins TRBV9 and TRBJ2-5; a possible D gene is TRBD1 (5 bases). Matching the DNA end better, TRBJ2-7 makes the J call doubtful. Germline V gene sequence: CDR1 SGDLS, CDR2 YYNGEE. The CDR3 loop spans 15 amino acids. The CDR3 bases are TGTGCCAGCAGCGCCGGTGACAGACGTTCCTACGAGCAGTACTTC. Protein: CASSAGDRRSYEQYF.

This clonotype showed up just a few times. The V call is TRBV9, the J call TRBJ2-3; possibly TRBD2 for D (5 bases). This CDR3 has 15 residues. Trimming took 0 bases from V and 6 from J, leaving 14 bases between them. Germline assignment: CDR1 SGDLS and CDR2 YYNGEE. In nucleotides, the CDR3 is TGTGCCAGCAGCGTAGGTATAGCCGGAGGTGATACGCAGTATTTT. It is translated as CASSVGIAGGDTQYF.

The J gene is TRBJ2-3, the V gene TRBV29-1; TRBD2 agrees at 7 bases. Germline V lookup: CDR1 SQVTM, CDR2 ANQGSEA. With V trimmed by 6 bases and J by 6 bases, 12 bases remained unmatched. The CDR3 covers 14 residues. In nucleotides, the CDR3 is TGCAGCGTGAGTGGGGAGGGCCCTTCGGATACGCAGTATTTT. This translates into CSVSGEGPSDTQYF.

The chain links TRBV28 to TRBJ1-5, with D possibly TRBD1 on 5 matching bases. This CDR3 comprises 12 residues. CDR1 is MDHEN and CDR2 is SYDVKM in the germline V gene. V was cut by 3 bases and J by 6 bases, with 6 bases left in between. CDR3 sequence reads: CASSLGVQPQHF. The CDR3 DNA follows: TGTGCCAGCAGTTTGGGGGTTCAGCCCCAGCATTTT.

V usage is TRBV20-1 and J usage is TRBJ2-7, with D possibly TRBD2 on 5 matching bases. From germline, CDR1 is DFQATT and CDR2 SNEGSKA (reference sequence). This CDR3 comprises 14 residues. V was shortened by 3 bases and J by 2 bases, with 14 bases between the two germline ends. The CDR3 region has the DNA TGCAGTGCTAGTGGCGGACTGACTCCCTACGAGCAGTACTTC. Protein sequence: CSASGGLTPYEQYF.

There are a few counts of this clonotype. The chain joins TRBV15 to TRBJ1-1; D is unclear. CDR3 length equals 15 residues. CDR1 is LNHNV, CDR2 YYDKDF, per germline (reference sequence). V was cut by 0 bases and J by 2 bases, with 10 bases left in between. The CDR3 here is CATSRDRGFNTEAFF. Written as DNA, the CDR3 is TGTGCCACCAGCAGAGATCGGGGATTTAACACTGAAGCTTTCTTT.

The chain uses TRBV30 and TRBJ1-3, with D uncertain. The V end was cut by 2 bases, the J end by 4 bases, with 3 bases between. CDR1 GTSNPN and CDR2 SVGIG come from the germline V gene (reference sequence). The CDR3 spans 11 residues. The CDR3 DNA follows: TGTGCCTGGAGTTGGGGAAACACCATATATTTT. This sequence encodes CAWSWGNTIYF.

The V and J genes are TRBV7-9 and TRBJ2-5; D is perhaps TRBD2 (5 bases). Germline V gene sequence: CDR1 SEHNR, CDR2 FQNEAQ (reference sequence). Trimming shortened V by 2 bases and J by 11 bases, and 9 bases separated the two germline ends. This CDR3 is 11 amino acids long. CDR3 nucleotides: TGTGCCAGCAGCTTAACGTGGGAGCAGTACTTC. This encodes CASSLTWEQYF.

This clonotype was detected a few times. The V and J genes are TRBV4-3 and TRBJ2-3, with 8 positions matching TRBD2. Germline V lookup: CDR1 LGHNA, CDR2 YSLEER. V lost 2 bases and J lost 0; bases outside the gene matches: 1. This CDR3 comprises 15 residues. CDR3: CASSQKRESTDTQYF. The CDR3 bases are TGCGCCAGCAGCCAAAAGCGGGAGAGCACAGATACGCAGTATTTT.

There are a few counts of this clonotype. The chain recombines TRBV7-2 with TRBJ1-1, with D uncertain. V lost 2 bases to trimming and J lost 0 bases, with 4 bases between them. The CDR3 runs to 13 residues. Germline V lookup: CDR1 SGHTA, CDR2 FQGNSA. The CDR3 nucleotides read TGTGCCAGCAGCTTAATGGTGAACACTGAAGCTTTCTTT. Translated: CASSLMVNTEAFF. Drawing the rest from reference TRBV7-2 and TRBJ1-1, the complete variable domain is GAGVSQSPSNKVTEKGKDVELRCDPISGHTALYWYRQSLGQGLEFLIYFQGNSAPDKSGLPSDRFSAERTGGSVSTLTIQRTQQEDSAVYLCASSLMVNTEAFFGQGTRLTVV.

The CDR3 DNA reads TGCGCCAGCAGCGTGACTAGCGGGATTTACGAGCAGTACTTC. Amino acid sequence: CASSVTSGIYEQYF. The chain combines TRBV5-1 with TRBJ2-7; TRBD2 agrees at 11 bases. The V gene end was trimmed by 4 bases and the J gene end by 4 bases; junction bases not matched to a gene: 4. Germline V gene sequence: CDR1 SGHRS, CDR2 YFSETQ. The CDR3 has 14 amino acids.

The rearrangement uses TRBV5-6 and TRBJ1-2, with 7 bases aligning to TRBD1. The CDR3 sequence is 15 residues long. The J segment lost 8 bases and the V segment lost 4 bases, leaving 14 bases of the junction unmatched. Germline V lookup: CDR1 SGHDT, CDR2 YYEEEE. The CDR3 nucleotides read TGTGCCAGCAGCCCGAAAGACAGGGCCCGGCCGGGCTACACCTTC. Translated: CASSPKDRARPGYTF.

The gene calls are TRBV28 and TRBJ2-5, with a tentative D call TRBD2 (5 bases). In germline, CDR1 is MDHEN, CDR2 SYDVKM. V lost 8 bases and J 0 bases, leaving 16 bases between the germline ends. The CDR3 contains 15 residues. CDR3 sequence: CASQGRLPYQETQYF. For the CDR3, the DNA is TGTGCCAGCCAAGGACGACTACCGTACCAAGAGACCCAGTACTTC.

The chain uses TRBV27 and TRBJ2-3; D might be TRBD2 (6 bases). This CDR3 comprises 16 residues. The germline V gene encodes CDR1 MNHEY and CDR2 SMNVEV (reference sequence). V lost 6 bases, J lost 2 bases, and 18 bases lay in between. This CDR3 is CASRRMMVAVTDTQYF. In DNA form, the CDR3 reads TGTGCCAGCAGGAGGATGATGGTAGCGGTCACAGATACGCAGTATTTT.

In the case of this clonotype: This may be a read error: a much more frequent sequence differs by one nucleotide. Here the CDR3 reads CASSLSGCYTF. The CDR3 region has the DNA TGCGCCAGCAGCTTGTCAGGCTGCTACACCTTC. The chain carries TRBV5-1 and TRBJ1-2; D remains unclear. CDR1 is SGHRS and CDR2 is YFSETQ in the germline V gene. CDR3 length: 11 residues. V shed 1 base and J shed 9 bases, with 7 bases lying between them.

The chain links TRBV20-1 to TRBJ2-5; no definite D call. Trimming removed 0 bases from V and 5 bases from J, with 4 bases in between. The CDR3 covers 11 residues. The germline V gene has CDR1 DFQATT and CDR2 SNEGSKA (reference sequence). CDR3 DNA sequence: TGCAGTGCTAGAGACTGGGAGACCCAGTACTTC. Residues: CSARDWETQYF.

This chain links TRBV7-9 with TRBJ2-4; 9 nucleotides align to TRBD1. The J call may not be correct, given that the DNA end is closer to TRBJ2-7. Per the germline V gene, CDR1 is SEHNR and CDR2 is FQNEAQ (reference sequence). The CDR3 is 13 residues long. CDR3 amino acids: CASRQGAVYEQYF. CDR3 sequence (DNA): TGTGCCAGCAGACAGGGGGCTGTGTACGAGCAGTACTTC.

The rearrangement joins TRBV2 to TRBJ2-7; 9 bases align to TRBD2. V lost 4 bases, J lost 3 bases, and 10 bases stayed unmatched. The CDR3 has 16 residues. CDR1 and CDR2 (germline): SNHLY, FYNNEI. CDR3 coding DNA: TGTGCCAGCAGTGCCTCAGGTAGCGGGAGTCTCTACGAGCAGTACTTC. This encodes CASSASGSGSLYEQYF.

The chain links TRBV20-1 to TRBJ2-1, with D perhaps TRBD2 (6 bases). V shed 3 bases and J shed 15 bases, with 21 bases lying between them. The CDR3 spans 13 residues. CDR1 is DFQATT, CDR2 SNEGSKA, per germline (reference sequence). CDR3 sequence: CSASPTSSQGRFF. The CDR3 region has the DNA TGCAGTGCTAGCCCCACTAGCTCCCAAGGGCGGTTCTTC.

The chain couples TRBV23-1 to TRBJ2-7, with D perhaps given as TRBD1 or TRBD2 (5 bases each). TRBV23-1 qualifies as an ORF whose function is uncertain. V lost 1 base, J lost 2 bases, and 12 bases lay in between. The length of the CDR3 is 15 residues. The CDR3 DNA is TGCGCCAGCAGTCAATGGGACGTAGGCGCCTACGAGCAGTACTTC. It specifies CASSQWDVGAYEQYF.